A selection of T cell receptor beta chains follows, all from one sample in a study of vaccination and CD4 T cells after COVID-19. No antigens are known for them. MiXCR was run by TCRdb on the PCR reads, yielding one entry per CDR3 protein. The sample yields 13,000 to 15,000 distinct CDR3 sequences, about 46% seen once. Sequencing was performed on CD4+ T cells from blood, cultured in vitro. The receptors here all came from a human donor who had recovered from COVID-19. Both conserved end residues are part of each CDR3. The order of the fields is CDR3 protein, CDR3 DNA, D gene, J gene, clone size, V gene. The D gene is left open where the match is weak. Expanded clones get a size class; other rows say once, few or many, or leave the size out.

CDR3: CASTDRGRGGSYEQYF; DNA: TGTGCCAGCACCGACAGGGGGCGCGGGGGGTCCTACGAGCAGTACTTC; D: TRBD1; J: TRBJ2-7; size: NA; V: TRBV2
CDR3: CARTGGRDYGYTF; DNA: TGTGCCCGTACAGGGGGTAGAGACTATGGCTACACCTTC; D: TRBD1; J: TRBJ1-2; size: NA; V: TRBV30
CDR3: CASSPSGGTYNEQFF; DNA: TGTGCCAGCAGTCCGAGCGGGGGCACCTACAATGAGCAGTTCTTC; D: TRBD2; J: TRBJ2-1; size: once; V: TRBV6-1
CDR3: CSVAPWEVDSAKNIQYF; DNA: TGCAGTGTTGCGCCTTGGGAAGTTGACTCGGCCAAAAACATTCAGTACTTC; D: NA; J: TRBJ2-4; size: NA; V: TRBV20-1
CDR3: CASSLAPDTQYF; DNA: TGTGCCAGCAGCTTAGCGCCAGATACGCAGTATTTT; D: NA; J: TRBJ2-3; size: NA; V: TRBV11-3
CDR3: CSAQGGVGGTDTQYF; DNA: TGCAGTGCCCAAGGGGGGGTGGGGGGCACAGATACGCAGTATTTT; D: NA; J: TRBJ2-3; size: few; V: TRBV20-1
CDR3: CASSEGIGNQPQHF; DNA: TGTGCCAGCAGTGAGGGCATCGGCAATCAGCCCCAGCATTTT; D: NA; J: TRBJ1-5; size: few; V: TRBV6-1
CDR3: CASSQVARGSNQPQHF; DNA: TGCGCCAGCAGCCAGGTTGCCAGGGGTAGCAATCAGCCCCAGCATTTT; D: NA; J: TRBJ1-5; size: NA; V: TRBV4-1
CDR3: CASSNGRTLLKETQYF; DNA: TGTGCCAGCAGCAACGGCCGGACCCTCCTGAAAGAGACCCAGTACTTC; D: NA; J: TRBJ2-5; size: NA; V: TRBV7-7
CDR3: CATSDSRTSKETQYF; DNA: TGTGCCACCAGTGATTCCCGGACGTCAAAAGAGACCCAGTACTTC; D: NA; J: TRBJ2-5; size: NA; V: TRBV24-1
CDR3: CASSLWTSYTDTQYF; DNA: TGTGCCAGCAGCTTATGGACTAGCTACACAGATACGCAGTATTTT; D: TRBD2; J: TRBJ2-3; size: NA; V: TRBV7-9
CDR3: CASSYGSTGTGELFF; DNA: TGTGCCAGCAGTTACGGTTCCACGGGCACCGGGGAGCTGTTTTTT; D: NA; J: TRBJ2-2; size: NA; V: TRBV6-2/TRBV6-3
CDR3: CASSFTPTTGGGYTF; DNA: TGTGCCAGCAGTTTTACCCCTACGACAGGGGGTGGCTACACCTTC; D: TRBD1; J: TRBJ1-2; size: few; V: TRBV27
CDR3: CASSSYGGYTF; DNA: TGTGCCAGCAGCTCATATGGGGGCTACACCTTC; D: NA; J: TRBJ1-2; size: NA; V: TRBV5-3
CDR3: CSARRQGIVTGELFF; DNA: TGCAGTGCCCGTCGCCAGGGGATAGTCACCGGGGAGCTGTTTTTT; D: NA; J: TRBJ2-2; size: few; V: TRBV20-1
CDR3: CASSSPPGGGINTGELFF; DNA: TGTGCCAGTAGCTCACCCCCGGGGGGGGGTATCAACACCGGGGAGCTGTTTTTT; D: TRBD2; J: TRBJ2-2; size: NA; V: TRBV19
CDR3: CASSESARGAFF; DNA: TGCGCCAGCAGTGAGTCGGCTAGGGGAGCTTTCTTT; D: NA; J: TRBJ1-1; size: few; V: TRBV10-1
CDR3: CASSSTASTGELFF; DNA: TGTGCTAGCAGCTCGACAGCTTCCACCGGGGAGCTGTTTTTT; D: NA; J: TRBJ2-2; size: NA; V: TRBV7-6
CDR3: CASSPGTGNGSPLHF; DNA: TGTGCCAGCAGTCCCGGGACAGGGAATGGATCACCCCTCCACTTT; D: TRBD1; J: TRBJ1-6; size: few; V: TRBV2
CDR3: CASSVGTQSNQPQHF; DNA: TGTGCCAGCAGCGTAGGTACCCAGAGCAATCAGCCCCAGCATTTT; D: NA; J: TRBJ1-5; size: NA; V: TRBV9
CDR3: CSPELDSDGYTF; DNA: TGCAGTCCGGAACTGGACAGTGATGGCTACACCTTC; D: NA; J: TRBJ1-2; size: NA; V: TRBV20-1
CDR3: CASSPGGDEQYF; DNA: TGTGCCAGCAGCCCCGGGGGAGACGAGCAGTACTTC; D: NA; J: TRBJ2-7; size: few; V: TRBV7-7
CDR3: CASSMGQGQDQPQHF; DNA: TGTGCCAGCAGCATGGGACAGGGGCAGGATCAGCCCCAGCATTTT; D: TRBD1; J: TRBJ1-5; size: few; V: TRBV5-6
CDR3: CASSPPEGAANYGYTF; DNA: TGTGCCAGCTCGCCCCCGGAGGGGGCAGCTAACTATGGCTACACCTTC; D: TRBD1; J: TRBJ1-2; size: NA; V: TRBV18
CDR3: CASSLPSLLGRTEAFF; DNA: TGTGCCAGCAGCTTACCTTCTTTACTGGGTAGGACTGAAGCTTTCTTT; D: NA; J: TRBJ1-1; size: few; V: TRBV7-8
CDR3: CASRFQTFSEQYF; DNA: TGTGCAAGTCGCTTCCAGACGTTTTCCGAGCAGTACTTC; D: NA; J: TRBJ2-7; size: once; V: TRBV12-2